The next 29 T cell receptor beta chains were all read from a single sample in a study of primary melanoma T cells and metastatic recurrence. This table comes from immunoSEQ multiplex PCR, and its TCRdb copy is limited to in-frame clones, with some not included. The table records 300 or so clones, roughly 84% of them present only once. Sequencing was done on a sample of melanoma tumor tissue. Receptors originate from a human donor with melanoma.

The chain combines TRBV19 with TRBJ1-6; TRBD1 is a possible D gene (5 bases). The length of the CDR3 is 14 residues. V gave up 10 bases and J gave up 3 bases, with 13 bases separating them. In germline, CDR1 is LNHDA, CDR2 SQIVND (reference sequence). For the CDR3, the DNA is TGTGCCACCTCCAGGGCGATCTATAATTCACCCCTCCACTTT. Translation: CATSRAIYNSPLHF.

The chain combines TRBV19 with TRBJ2-1; 10 bases map to TRBD1. The CDR3 sequence is 15 residues long. The germline gives CDR1 LNHDA, CDR2 SQIVND (reference sequence). J gave up 7 bases and V 3 bases, and 6 bases lay outside the gene matches. The CDR3 sequence: CASSISGQGVNEQFF. CDR3 DNA: TGTGCCAGTAGTATTTCCGGACAGGGGGTAAATGAGCAGTTCTTC.

V is TRBV10-2 and J is TRBJ2-3, with 11 bases that match TRBD2. Trimming at V came to 5 bases and at J to 2 bases, leaving 6 bases not matched to a gene. Per the germline V gene, CDR1 is WSHSY and CDR2 is SAAADI. CDR3 length: 16 amino acids. The CDR3 loop is CASSSPGLADTDTQYF. In DNA, the CDR3 is TGCGCCAGCAGTTCACCGGGACTAGCGGACACAGATACGCAGTATTTT.

As regards this clone: One end of the junction does not line up with germline, which may come from a read error. The rearrangement uses TRBV6-8 and TRBJ2-6, with TRBD1 as a possible D gene (6 bases). This CDR3 has 17 residues. CDR1 is MNHGY, CDR2 SAAAGT, per germline. The CDR3 protein is CASSYSTGLSGANVLTF. The CDR3 DNA is TGTGCCAGCAGTTACTCGACAGGCCTCTCTGGGGCCAATGTCCTGACTTTC.

The chain employs TRBV6-8 and TRBJ2-7; D gene unclear. Germline CDR1 is MNHGY and CDR2 is SAAAGT. The CDR3 is 16 residues long. V lost 5 bases and J lost 1, with 18 bases in between. This CDR3 reads CASSPASDLKSYEQYF. CDR3 nucleotides: TGTGCCAGCAGTCCTGCCTCTGACCTTAAATCCTACGAGCAGTACTTC.

The chain carries TRBV6-8 and TRBJ2-2; D is ambiguous. Trimming shortened V by 5 bases and J by 4 bases, and 8 bases separated the two germline ends. Germline V gene data show CDR1 as MNHGY and CDR2 as SAAAGT. The CDR3 sequence is 13 residues long. CDR3 loop: CASSAKGTGELFF. Here the CDR3 DNA reads TGTGCCAGCAGTGCCAAGGGCACCGGGGAGCTGTTTTTT.

The CDR3 here is CARLEAYQETQYF. As DNA, the CDR3 is TGTGCCAGACTGGAGGCGTACCAAGAGACCCAGTACTTC. The J gene is TRBJ2-5, the V gene TRBV19; tentatively, D is TRBD2 (5 bases). The CDR3 loop spans 13 amino acids. CDR1 is LNHDA, CDR2 SQIVND, per germline (reference sequence). Trimming shortened V by 9 bases and J by 0 bases, and 11 bases separated the two germline ends.

The rearrangement joins TRBV6-8 to TRBJ2-2, with D possibly TRBD1 on 5 matching bases. CDR3 length equals 14 residues. Between the trimmed V and J ends, which lost 10 bases and 1 base, there was a span of 13 bases. The V gene's germline CDR1 is MNHGY and CDR2 SAAAGT. In nucleotides, the CDR3 is TGTGCCATCACCGAAACAGGGAACACCGGGGAGCTGTTTTTT. It is translated as CAITETGNTGELFF.

V and J are TRBV7-7 and TRBJ2-7; possibly TRBD1 or TRBD2 for D (5 bases each). Germline CDR1 reads SSHAT; CDR2 reads FNYEAQ (reference sequence). The CDR3 consists of 15 residues. Trimming shortened V by 7 bases and J by 0 bases, and 16 bases separated the two germline ends. The CDR3 region is CASTPGQDSSYEQYF. CDR3 sequence (DNA): TGTGCCAGCACCCCGGGGCAGGACTCCTCCTACGAGCAGTACTTC.

The chain has TRBV6-8 and TRBJ2-2; the D gene is possibly TRBD1 (6 bases). Germline lookup yields CDR1 MNHGY and CDR2 SAAAGT. V lost 2 bases and J 7 bases, leaving 11 bases between the germline ends. The CDR3 spans 14 residues. This CDR3 reads CASSYGYRVGELFF. The CDR3 DNA sequence: TGTGCCAGCAGTTACGGCTACAGGGTCGGGGAGCTGTTTTTT.

V usage is TRBV6-7 and J usage is TRBJ2-1; a weak D match, TRBD2 (5 bases). TRBV6-7 is flagged as an ORF with uncertain function. Trimming pared 4 bases from V and 9 bases from J, leaving 10 bases between. The CDR3 extends over 12 amino acids. The CDR3 nucleotides are TGTGCCAGCAGTTGGACTGGCGGTGAGCAGTTCTTC. It translates to CASSWTGGEQFF.

The rearrangement links TRBV5-1 to TRBJ2-2; D is ambiguous. From germline, CDR1 is SGHRS and CDR2 YFSETQ. Trimming shortened V by 0 bases and J by 1 base, and 10 bases separated the two germline ends. This CDR3 comprises 16 residues. The CDR3: CASSLGGFQNTGELFF. CDR3 coding DNA: TGCGCCAGCAGCTTGGGTGGGTTCCAGAACACCGGGGAGCTGTTTTTT.

V and J are TRBV18 and TRBJ2-3, with TRBD2 as a possible D gene (5 bases). V was shortened by 3 bases and J by 3 bases, with 13 bases between the two germline ends. CDR3 length equals 15 residues. Germline CDR1 and CDR2: KGHSH and LQKENI. CDR3 sequence: CASSPEEEKTDTQYF. The CDR3 coding sequence is TGTGCCAGCTCACCGGAGGAAGAAAAGACAGATACGCAGTATTTT.

The chain employs TRBV11-3 and TRBJ2-3; D unclear. Trimming left V 3 bases short and J 2 bases short, with 15 bases between. CDR1 and CDR2 from the germline V gene are SGHNT and YENEEA. The CDR3 loop spans 16 amino acids. CDR3 bases: TGTGCCAGCAGCTTGGCTTCTCTGGGAACCACAGATACGCAGTATTTT. This gives the protein CASSLASLGTTDTQYF.

The chain recombines TRBV1 with TRBJ1-2. TRBV1 is a known pseudogene. There are 14 residues in the CDR3. CDR3 protein: CASSQERSSYGYTF. The CDR3 nucleotides are TGCGCCAGCAGCCAAGAGAGGAGCAGCTATGGCTACACCTTC.

This chain joins TRBV6-8 and TRBJ2-6, with D possibly matching TRBD1 (6 bases). CDR1 is MNHGY and CDR2 is SAAAGT in the germline V gene. The CDR3 sequence is 18 residues long. V was clipped by 3 bases and J by 0 bases, with 15 bases between them. Here the CDR3 reads CASSYRQEQPSGANVLTF. CDR3 bases: TGTGCCAGCAGTTATAGACAGGAACAACCCTCTGGGGCCAACGTCCTGACTTTC.

The CDR3 region is CAWSVQANTEAFF. CDR3 coding DNA: TGTGCCTGGAGTGTACAGGCAAACACTGAAGCTTTCTTT. The V and J genes are TRBV30 and TRBJ1-1; D possibly corresponds to TRBD1 (5 bases). The germline V gene encodes CDR1 GTSNPN and CDR2 SVGIG (reference sequence). The CDR3 length is 13 residues. V gave up 0 bases and J gave up 2 bases, with 7 bases separating them.

The chain combines TRBV15 with TRBJ2-7, with D possibly matching TRBD2 (7 bases). The V end was cut by 3 bases, the J end by 2 bases, with 14 bases between. The germline CDR1 and CDR2 sequences are LNHNV and YYDKDF (reference sequence). The CDR3 covers 15 residues. CDR3 in amino acids: CATSSNRDYTYEQYF. The CDR3 DNA sequence: TGTGCCACCAGCAGCAACAGGGACTATACCTACGAGCAGTACTTC.

The rearrangement uses TRBV6-8 and TRBJ1-4; tentatively, D is TRBD1 (5 bases). This CDR3 has 16 amino acids. The germline CDR1 and CDR2 sequences are MNHGY and SAAAGT. Trimming took 2 bases from V and 6 from J, leaving 16 bases between them. This CDR3 is CASSYRPGKRDEKLFF. The CDR3, as DNA: TGTGCCAGCAGTTACAGGCCAGGGAAGCGGGATGAAAAACTGTTTTTT.

The V call is TRBV7-5, the J call TRBJ2-7; TRBD1 reflects the table's D call only, with no check against the DNA. TRBV7-5 is described as a pseudogene. This CDR3 has 15 amino acids. CDR3 nucleotide sequence: TGTGCCAGCAGCCACGACCAGACAGGGTCCTACGAGCAGTACTTC. Protein: CASSHDQTGSYEQYF.

The V gene is TRBV7-6, the J gene TRBJ1-6; D ambiguous. In germline, CDR1 is SGHVS, CDR2 FNYEAQ. V lost 6 bases and J 0 bases, leaving 6 bases between the germline ends. CDR3 length: 14 amino acids. CDR3: CASSPDSYNSPLHF. Here the CDR3 DNA reads TGTGCCAGCAGTCCGGACTCCTATAATTCACCCCTCCACTTT.

The chain uses TRBV5-1 and TRBJ1-3; D is uncertain. Germline CDR1 reads SGHRS; CDR2 reads YFSETQ. The CDR3 has 14 residues. V lost 1 base and J lost 2, with 7 bases in between. The CDR3 region is CASSLSGPGNTIYF. CDR3 nucleotides: TGCGCCAGCAGCTTGTCAGGTCCTGGAAACACCATATATTTT.

V is TRBV6-8 and J is TRBJ2-6; D gene uncertain. Deletions cut 2 bases from V and 0 bases from J, with 5 bases between. Germline CDR1 is MNHGY and CDR2 is SAAAGT. The CDR3 has 15 residues. The CDR3: CASSYTGSGANVLTF. The CDR3 DNA follows: TGTGCCAGCAGTTACACGGGCTCTGGGGCCAACGTCCTGACTTTC.

The CDR3, as DNA: TGTGCCACTCGATTGACAGGGGGGCATGAGCAGTTCTTC. Its protein is CATRLTGGHEQFF. V gene TRBV6-7 combines with J gene TRBJ2-1; 9 bases agree with TRBD1. TRBV6-7 is labeled an ORF, and its function is uncertain. Losses at the gene ends were 10 bases for V and 8 bases for J; bases not matched to a gene: 9. The CDR3 runs 13 residues.

The chain carries TRBV6-8 and TRBJ2-1; D may correspond to TRBD1 or TRBD2 (5 bases each). This CDR3 region has 15 residues. Trimming took off 6 bases at V and 0 bases at J, with 12 bases between the two ends. Per the germline V gene, CDR1 is MNHGY and CDR2 is SAAAGT. The CDR3 DNA follows: TGTGCCAGCAGCCCCCCAGGGACCTCCTACAATGAGCAGTTCTTC. Its protein product is CASSPPGTSYNEQFF.

This chain uses TRBV14 with TRBJ2-7; D is ambiguous. Germline V gene lookup returns CDR1 SGHDN and CDR2 FVKESK. The CDR3 is made up of 11 amino acids. Trimming took 5 bases from V and 1 from J, leaving 3 bases between them. The CDR3 loop reads CASSVSYEQYF. In DNA form, the CDR3 reads TGTGCCAGCAGCGTTTCCTACGAGCAGTACTTC.

The J gene is TRBJ2-1, the V gene TRBV6-1; a possible D gene is TRBD2 (7 bases). This CDR3 has 19 amino acids. CDR1 and CDR2 from the germline V gene are MNHNS and SASEGT. Trimming left V 1 base short and J 0 bases short, with 19 bases between. The CDR3 loop is CASSEGDAGALSSYNEQFF. CDR3 in DNA: TGTGCCAGCAGTGAAGGCGACGCGGGGGCCCTGAGCTCCTACAATGAGCAGTTCTTC.

The V gene is TRBV6-1, the J gene TRBJ2-5, with 10 bases that match TRBD2. CDR3 length equals 14 residues. In germline, CDR1 is MNHNS, CDR2 SASEGT. V trimming: 1 base; J trimming: 7 bases; junction bases outside the gene matches: 3. Here the CDR3 DNA reads TGTGCCAGCAGTGAAGGGAGCGGGGGGGGGACCCAGTACTTC. Protein sequence: CASSEGSGGGTQYF.

This chain's CDR3 is CASSAGGNIQYF. As DNA, the CDR3 is TGTGCCAGCAGTGCCGGGGGGAACATTCAGTACTTC. V usage is TRBV6-8 and J usage is TRBJ2-4; 7 positions match TRBD2. The CDR3 consists of 12 residues. Germline V gene lookup returns CDR1 MNHGY and CDR2 SAAAGT. The V and J ends lost 5 bases and 7 bases, in that order; junction bases with no gene match: 2.